The 15 T cell receptor beta chains below come from one sample, sequenced in a study of T cell responses to AZD1222 COVID-19 vaccine. Only in-frame clones appear in the TCRdb table, and some are missing; sequencing was by immunoSEQ multiplex PCR. The table has some 150,000 clones, approximately 95% seen once. This specimen was peripheral blood, taken on day 0 of AZD1222 vaccination. All receptors come from an adult in good health.

CDR3 DNA: TGTGCCAGCAGCGGACTAGCGGGAAGCTACGAGCAGTACTTC. Its translation: CASSGLAGSYEQYF. The chain links TRBV3-1 (or the pseudogene TRBV3-2) to TRBJ2-7; 12 nucleotides align to TRBD2. V gave up 5 bases and J gave up 3 bases; unmatched junction bases: 2. Germline assignment: CDR1 LGHDT and CDR2 YNNKEL (reference sequence). CDR3 length: 14 residues.

The sample holds one count of this clone. The chain carries TRBV7-9 and TRBJ1-1; D is unresolved. The germline V gene has CDR1 SEHNR and CDR2 FQNEAQ (reference sequence). There are 13 residues in the CDR3. Trimming removed 3 bases from V and 2 bases from J, with 7 bases in between. The CDR3 bases are TGTGCCAGCAGCTTCCGGAAAAACACTGAAGCTTTCTTT. Its protein is CASSFRKNTEAFF.

The chain has TRBV2 and TRBJ1-6; maybe TRBD1 (6 bases). Looked up from germline, CDR1 is SNHLY and CDR2 is FYNNEI. The CDR3 contains 15 residues. V was shortened by 6 bases and J by 5 bases, with 14 bases between the two germline ends. CDR3 sequence: CASSAKGVHNSPLHF. As DNA, the CDR3 is TGTGCCAGCAGCGCGAAGGGGGTTCATAATTCACCCCTCCACTTT.

V and J are TRBV6-1 and TRBJ1-3; TRBD1 aligns across 10 bases. The CDR3 has 14 amino acids. Trimming took 2 bases from V and 8 from J; bases not matched to a gene: 3. Germline lookup yields CDR1 MNHNS and CDR2 SASEGT. The CDR3 region is CASSEPDRGDTIYF. DNA of the CDR3: TGTGCCAGCAGTGAACCGGACAGGGGGGACACCATATATTTT.

This chain uses TRBV19 with TRBJ2-2; TRBD2 is a possible D gene (5 bases). V shed 1 base and J shed 2 bases, with 8 bases lying between them. The CDR3 runs to 15 residues. From germline, CDR1 is LNHDA and CDR2 SQIVND (reference sequence). The CDR3 DNA follows: TGTGCCAGTAGTATAGGAGGGCTTAACACCGGGGAGCTGTTTTTT. Encoded protein: CASSIGGLNTGELFF.

The chain couples TRBV7-9 to TRBJ2-1; no firm D call. From germline, CDR1 is SEHNR and CDR2 FQNEAQ (reference sequence). The CDR3 contains 19 residues. Trimming stripped 2 bases from V and 4 bases from J, with 24 bases between. DNA of the CDR3: TGTGCCAGCAGCTTATCGTTTGCGGAGCTCACCACCCCATACAATGAGCAGTTCTTC. This sequence encodes CASSLSFAELTTPYNEQFF.

Here the CDR3 reads CASSLERGGYTF. For the CDR3, the DNA is TGTGCCAGCAGCTTGGAGAGAGGTGGCTACACCTTC. V gene TRBV5-6 combines with J gene TRBJ1-2, with D unresolved. Germline lookup yields CDR1 SGHDT and CDR2 YYEEEE. V lost 0 bases and J 7 bases, leaving 7 bases between the germline ends. The CDR3 runs to 12 residues.

The V call is TRBV4-2, the J call TRBJ2-2, with 10 positions matching TRBD2. The germline V gene has CDR1 LGHNA and CDR2 YNFKEQ. The CDR3 runs to 15 residues. J was trimmed by 5 bases and V by 8 bases; bases with no gene match: 8. This CDR3 reads CASHPLAGVTGELFF. For the CDR3, the DNA is TGTGCCAGCCATCCTCTAGCGGGAGTTACCGGGGAGCTGTTTTTT.

The gene calls are TRBV27 and TRBJ2-7; no clear D gene. CDR3 length equals 11 residues. The ends were cut back, 0 bases at V and 7 bases at J, with 4 bases in the middle. Germline CDR1 MNHEY, CDR2 SMNVEV (reference sequence). CDR3 amino acids: CASSLSGEQYF. For the CDR3, the DNA is TGTGCCAGCAGTTTATCGGGGGAGCAGTACTTC.

J is TRBJ2-7 and V is TRBV7-8; 9 bases are a match to TRBD1. The ends lost 5 bases at V and 3 bases at J; junction bases unmatched: 8. This CDR3 is built from 15 residues. The germline V gene has CDR1 SGHVS and CDR2 FQNEAQ. The CDR3 sequence: CASSLWDREVYEQYF. The CDR3 coding sequence is TGTGCCAGCAGCCTGTGGGACAGGGAAGTCTACGAGCAGTACTTC.

V usage is TRBV7-9 and J usage is TRBJ2-1, with TRBD1 matching over 8 bases. CDR3 length equals 15 residues. The V gene's germline CDR1 is SEHNR and CDR2 FQNEAQ (reference sequence). V gave up 8 bases and J gave up 8 bases; unmatched junction bases: 14. The CDR3 reads CASGNTIDRGDEQFF. As DNA, the CDR3 is TGTGCCAGCGGAAATACGATTGACAGGGGTGATGAGCAGTTCTTC.

This clone showed up just once. The rearrangement joins TRBV4-1 to TRBJ2-2; D not certain. V was clipped by 5 bases and J by 0 bases, with 10 bases between them. Germline V gene data show CDR1 as MGHRA and CDR2 as YSYEKL. The CDR3 sequence is 15 residues long. The CDR3 DNA reads as TGCGCCAGCAGCTGGACGGAGACGAACACCGGGGAGCTGTTTTTT. Its protein product is CASSWTETNTGELFF.

The rearrangement joins TRBV7-6 to TRBJ1-3; no definite D call. The CDR3 has 15 residues. V lost 4 bases and J 0 bases, leaving 10 bases between the germline ends. CDR1 is SGHVS, CDR2 FNYEAQ, per germline. CDR3 coding DNA: TGTGCCAGCAGCTCCGGTGGGGTCTCTGGAAACACCATATATTTT. As protein: CASSSGGVSGNTIYF.

This rearrangement joins TRBV5-4 to TRBJ1-1; D gene uncertain. Per germline, CDR1 SGHNT and CDR2 YYREEE (reference sequence). Trimming removed 2 bases from V and 3 bases from J, with 11 bases in between. The CDR3 totals 14 residues. This chain's CDR3 is CASSFPQRDTEAFF. The CDR3 nucleotides are TGTGCCAGCAGCTTTCCCCAGAGGGACACTGAAGCTTTCTTT.

The V call is TRBV3-1 (or the pseudogene TRBV3-2), the J call TRBJ1-2; D not certain. This CDR3 region has 14 residues. Germline V lookup: CDR1 LGHDT, CDR2 YNNKEL (reference sequence). V lost 4 bases and J 8 bases, leaving 17 bases between the germline ends. The CDR3 DNA is TGTGCCAGCAGCCTCCAAGGTATCCAAAAGGGCTACACCTTC. This sequence encodes CASSLQGIQKGYTF.